A selection of T cell receptor gamma chains follows, all from one sample in a study of Vδ1+ human thymocytes. TCRdb reanalyzed the multiplex PCR reads using CATT. The table includes 10,000 or so gamma-chain clones, approximately 40% detected once. The specimen sequenced was Vdelta1+ gamma-delta thymocytes from the thymus. These receptors originate from a boy younger than two who had congenital heart surgery. Each CDR3 is given with its conserved first and last residue. Each record gives: clone size, V gene, J gene, CDR3 protein, CDR3 DNA. Expanded clones get a size class; other rows say once, few or many, or leave the size out.

>few|TRGV9|TRGJ1/TRGJ2
CALWDRWEKLF
TGTGCCTTGTGGGATCGGTGGGAGAAACTCTTT
>NA|TRGV4|TRGJ1/TRGJ2
CATWSPPFYYKKLF
TGTGCCACCTGGTCCCCCCCTTTTTATTATAAGAAACTCTTT
>NA|TRGV2|TRGJP2
CATWVKGGSSDWIKTF
TGTGCCACCTGGGTGAAAGGGGGGAGTAGTGATTGGATCAAGACGTTT
>NA|TRGV9|TRGJ1/TRGJ2
CALSAFKKLF
TGTGCCTTGTCAGCATTTAAGAAACTCTTT
>NA|TRGV5|TRGJ1/TRGJ2
CATWDRKYYYKKLF
TGTGCCACCTGGGACAGAAAATATTATTATAAGAAACTCTTT
>few|TRGV5|TRGJ1/TRGJ2
CATWDRPIGLNYKKLF
TGTGCCACCTGGGACAGGCCGATTGGGCTGAATTATAAGAAACTCTTT
>few|TRGV2|TRGJ1/TRGJ2
CATWDGENYYKKLF
TGTGCCACCTGGGATGGGGAGAATTATTATAAGAAACTCTTT
>few|TRGV3|TRGJ1/TRGJ2
CASWEFYKKLF
TGTGCCTCCTGGGAGTTTTATAAGAAACTCTTT
>few|TRGV4|TRGJ1/TRGJ2
CATWDSRPHYYKKLF
TGTGCCACCTGGGACTCGAGGCCCCATTATTATAAGAAACTCTTT
>NA|TRGV9|TRGJ1/TRGJ2
CALWDLYKKLF
TGTGCCTTGTGGGACCTTTATAAGAAACTCTTT
>few|TRGV5|TRGJ1/TRGJ2
CATWDRLKKLF
TGTGCCACCTGGGACAGACTAAAGAAACTCTTT
>NA|TRGV3|TRGJ1/TRGJ2
CATWDRPHYKKLF
TGTGCCACCTGGGACAGGCCCCATTATAAGAAACTCTTT
>NA|TRGV9|TRGJ1/TRGJ2
CALWEVRGKLF
TGTGCCTTGTGGGAGGTGCGTGGGAAACTCTTT
>few|TRGV9|TRGJP1
CALWETYTTGWFKIF
TGTGCCTTGTGGGAGACTTATACCACTGGTTGGTTCAAGATATTT
>few|TRGV4|TRGJ1/TRGJ2
CATWDGLGFKKLF
TGTGCCACCTGGGATGGTCTGGGCTTTAAGAAACTCTTT
>few|TRGV9|TRGJ1/TRGJ2
CALWEGYEKLF
TGTGCCTTGTGGGAGGGTTATGAGAAACTCTTT
>few|TRGV9|TRGJ1/TRGJ2
CALWEPGGKKLF
TGTGCCTTGTGGGAGCCCGGGGGTAAGAAACTCTTT
>few|TRGV9|TRGJP2
CALWEVPGYWIKTF
TGTGCCTTGTGGGAGGTCCCCGGCTATTGGATCAAGACGTTT
>few|TRGV9|TRGJ1/TRGJ2
CALWVAGRYKKLF
TGTGCCTTGTGGGTGGCGGGACGTTATAAGAAACTCTTT
>few|TRGV4|TRGJ1/TRGJ2
CATWDGPRYYKKLF
TGTGCCACCTGGGATGGGCCGCGGTATTATAAGAAACTCTTT
>few|TRGV9|TRGJ1/TRGJ2
CALWEATSIRKLF
TGTGCCTTGTGGGAGGCCACCAGCATACGGAAACTCTTT
>NA|TRGV9|TRGJ1/TRGJ2
CALWESNYYKKLF
TGTGCCTTGTGGGAGTCCAATTATTATAAGAAACTCTTT
>few|TRGV9|TRGJP2
CALWESRSDWIKTF
TGTGCCTTGTGGGAGTCACGTAGTGATTGGATCAAGACGTTT
>NA|TRGV9|TRGJ1/TRGJ2
CALGEVLYKKLF
TGTGCCTTGGGGGAGGTGCTCTATAAGAAACTCTTT
>NA|TRGV9|TRGJ1/TRGJ2
CALWDVNYKKLF
TGTGCCTTGTGGGACGTAAATTATAAGAAACTCTTT
>NA|TRGV8|TRGJ1/TRGJ2
CATWLGGYYKKLF
TGTGCCACCTGGCTCGGGGGTTATTATAAGAAACTCTTT
>NA|TRGV5|TRGJ1/TRGJ2
CATWDSLYYKKLF
TGTGCCACCTGGGACAGCCTTTATTATAAGAAACTCTTT
>few|TRGV9|TRGJ1/TRGJ2
CALWEADKKLF
TGTGCCTTGTGGGAAGCGGATAAGAAACTCTTT